This TCR beta chain was documented in a study of blood T cell repertoires in COVID-19. Whole-study context: Samples representing acute and convalescent COVID-19 were sourced from the United States, Italy and Spain.

Per the authors' pipeline: Quantification of nucleated cells was approximated via reference gene primer amplification. TCRdb's copy holds only in-frame clones and misses some; the assay was immunoSEQ multiplex PCR. Clone size and V and J calls were adopted from that table, with D and trimming inferred from the DNA. The data show about 41,000 clones, around 88% seen once. This CDR3 is built from 14 residues. CDR1 and CDR2 from the germline V gene are LNHDA and SQIVND (reference sequence). Trimming cost V 5 bases and J 7 bases; bases outside gene matches: 6. This receptor was taken from a woman of 80 years or more with active or convalescent COVID-19. The chain has TRBV19 and TRBJ1-5, with TRBD1 identical over 9 bases. Sequencing was done on a sample of peripheral blood. CDR3 loop: CASSVGTGRQPQHF. Written as DNA, the CDR3 is TGTGCCAGTAGTGTGGGGACAGGGCGACAGCCCCAGCATTTT.